This is a list of T cell receptor beta chains from one sample in a study of patients and donors after allogeneic stem cell transplantation. TCRdb called the RT-PCR reads again in MiXCR, with one record for every CDR3 protein. Here the sample spans about 400,000 distinct CDR3 sequences, around 16% being singletons. The specimen sequenced was blood, either unsorted or a sorted T cell fraction (not recorded which). All receptors come from a human donor who was either an allogeneic HSCT recipient or a stem cell or donor lymphocyte infusion donor (not recorded which). It is not recorded whose cells these are; they may come from a transplant donor. Both conserved end residues are part of each CDR3. Each record gives: J gene, clone size, D gene, V gene, CDR3 DNA, CDR3 protein. D genes are given only for firm matches. Only some rows state a clone size, as once, few, many or a class for expanded clones.

TRBJ1-2 many NA TRBV12-3/TRBV12-4 TGTGCCAGCAGTTTAGACGACAACCGGGGCTATGGCTACACCTTC CASSLDDNRGYGYTF
TRBJ1-2 NA NA TRBV7-3 TGTGCCAGCACCCTCTATATTAGAGGGGACGACTATGGCTACACCTTC CASTLYIRGDDYGYTF
TRBJ2-3 NA NA TRBV27 TGTGCCAGCAGTTTATCGAGGGCCCGCACAGATACGCAGTATTTT CASSLSRARTDTQYF
TRBJ2-2 few NA TRBV25-1 TGTGCCAGCAGTGATTATATGAATGCTAACACCGGGGAGCTGTTTTTT CASSDYMNANTGELFF
TRBJ2-5 NA TRBD2 TRBV2 TGTGCCAGCAGGGACTTATTTAGCGGGGGGACTCAAGAGACCCAGTACTTC CASRDLFSGGTQETQYF
TRBJ1-5 once NA TRBV12-3/TRBV12-4 TGTGCCAGCAGTTTAAACTTGGGGATCAGGCCCAATCAGCCCCAGCATTTT CASSLNLGIRPNQPQHF
TRBJ2-7 many TRBD2 TRBV12-3/TRBV12-4 TGTGCCAGCAGTCCCACAGCGGGAAGTTACGAGCAGTACTTC CASSPTAGSYEQYF
TRBJ2-7 NA NA TRBV4-3 TGCGCCAGCACGCAGGTCCGGTACGAGCAGTACTTC CASTQVRYEQYF
TRBJ2-7 NA TRBD1 TRBV6-5 TGTGCCAGCAGTTACACCGGGACAGGGGTACGGTACTTC CASSYTGTGVRYF
TRBJ1-1 many NA TRBV5-1 TGCGCCAGCAGCTTACGCAAGAGAGGATCTGAAGCTTTCTTT CASSLRKRGSEAFF
TRBJ1-5 few NA TRBV4-2 TGTGCCAGCAGCCAATCGGATAATCAGCCCCAGCATTTT CASSQSDNQPQHF
TRBJ2-1 many NA TRBV29-1 TGCAGCGTTCCGACTCCTTATATTAATGAGCAGTTCTTC CSVPTPYINEQFF
TRBJ1-4 NA NA TRBV7-9 TGTGCCAGCAGCCGACGGGCAGGGACTAATGAAAAACTGTTTTTT CASSRRAGTNEKLFF
TRBJ1-4 few TRBD1 TRBV5-1 TGCGCCAGCAGCTTGAGGGCAGGGGGCTTAGAAAAACTGTTTTTT CASSLRAGGLEKLFF
TRBJ1-5 NA NA TRBV19 TGTGCCAGTAGAGCGTGGCAGCCTAATCAGCCCCAGCATTTT CASRAWQPNQPQHF
TRBJ2-2 few TRBD2 TRBV2 TGTGCCAGCATCCTACTAGCGGGAGCCGCCACCGGGGAGCTGTTTTTT CASILLAGAATGELFF
TRBJ2-2 NA NA TRBV6-5 TGTGCCAGCAGTTATCGGGTCAGCCTCTCCGCCGGGGAGCTGTTTTTT CASSYRVSLSAGELFF
TRBJ2-1 few NA TRBV7-2 TGTGCCAGCAGCTTAAAGGCGTATGAGCAGTTCTTC CASSLKAYEQFF
TRBJ1-1 many NA TRBV9 TGTGCCAGCAGCGAGACCCCCAGGACTGAAGCTTTCTTT CASSETPRTEAFF
TRBJ2-1 NA TRBD2 TRBV3-1 TGTGCCAGCAGCCAACTAGCGGGAAACAATGAGCAGTTCTTC CASSQLAGNNEQFF
TRBJ2-5 few TRBD2 TRBV9 TGTGCCAGCAGCGTTAAAGCGGGAGCCCTCCGGCAGACCCAGTACTTC CASSVKAGALRQTQYF
TRBJ1-2 NA NA TRBV30 TGTGCCTGGAGTGAAGGAGGCTACACCTTC CAWSEGGYTF
TRBJ2-1 NA TRBD1 TRBV4-3 TGCGCCAGCAGCCACGCGACAGGGGGCCACAATGAGCAGTTCTTC CASSHATGGHNEQFF
TRBJ1-2 few TRBD1 TRBV14 TGTGCCAGCAGCCAAGATGTACGGACAGGGAGCTATGGCTACACCTTC CASSQDVRTGSYGYTF
TRBJ2-1 NA NA TRBV7-9 TGTGCCAGCAGCTTAGGGGGGGCGGGGAGCTCCTACAATGAGCAGTTCTTC CASSLGGAGSSYNEQFF
TRBJ1-1 NA NA TRBV6-2/TRBV6-3 TGTGCCAGCAGTCCCGGGCTCAGGGAAACTGAAGCTTTCTTT CASSPGLRETEAFF
TRBJ1-5 NA TRBD1 TRBV10-3 TGTGCCATCAGTACAGGGGACAATCAGCCCCAGCATTTT CAISTGDNQPQHF
TRBJ2-5 NA TRBD1 TRBV5-1 TGCGCCAGCAGCTTGGCCAGGGGGTTGACAGGGGCTCGAGAGACCCAGTACTTC CASSLARGLTGARETQYF
TRBJ2-7 NA TRBD1 TRBV6-1 TGTGCCAGCAGCCTCGGGACAGGGAAGGGTTACGAGCAGTACTTC CASSLGTGKGYEQYF
TRBJ2-3 NA TRBD2 TRBV6-1 TGTGCCAGCAGCCCAGGAGCGGGAGGGCCCACAGATACGCAGTATTTT CASSPGAGGPTDTQYF
TRBJ1-1 few NA TRBV20-1 TGCAGTGCTAGAGGGAGGGTTAACACTGAAGCTTTCTTT CSARGRVNTEAFF
TRBJ2-3 NA NA TRBV5-5 TGTGCCAGCAGCTTGCGCTTAGGGGGGGGAAGCACAGATACGCAGTATTTT CASSLRLGGGSTDTQYF
TRBJ2-7 NA TRBD2 TRBV20-1 TGCAGTGCTAGACCCTGGGGGGGGTGGGACTGGGGCGAGCAGTACTTC CSARPWGGWDWGEQYF
TRBJ2-5 few TRBD1 TRBV10-3 TGTGCCATCAGCCCAATCTGGACAGGGTTAGGGGAGACCCAGTACTTC CAISPIWTGLGETQYF
TRBJ2-3 few NA TRBV20-1 TGCAGTGCTTCCCCTGGGGCCTTAGGAGGAACTAGCACAGATACGCAGTATTTT CSASPGALGGTSTDTQYF
TRBJ1-4 NA NA TRBV7-8 TGTGCCAGCAGCTTAAGGAGGTCAGGGGTTAATGAACAACTGTTTTTT CASSLRRSGVNEQLFF
TRBJ2-2 many NA TRBV24-1 TGTGCCACCAGTCCGGGGATGGGTAACACCGGGGAGCTGTTTTTT CATSPGMGNTGELFF
TRBJ2-5 NA TRBD1 TRBV20-1 TGCAGTGCACCCGACAGGGGGAGGTCGAAGACCCAGTACTTC CSAPDRGRSKTQYF
TRBJ2-1 NA TRBD1 TRBV7-9 TGTGCCAGCAGCTTATCGGACAGGGCGAATGAGCAGTTCTTC CASSLSDRANEQFF
TRBJ1-2 few NA TRBV6-1 TGTGCCAGCAGTACCGACAGGAACTCTTATGGCTACACCTTC CASSTDRNSYGYTF
TRBJ2-5 NA NA TRBV10-3 TGTGCCATCAGTTCTGGGCCAACTAACCAAGAGACCCAGTACTTC CAISSGPTNQETQYF
TRBJ2-7 NA NA TRBV7-9 TGTGCCAGCAGCTTCTTGGAGTACGAGCAGTACTTC CASSFLEYEQYF
TRBJ1-1 few NA TRBV20-1 TGCAGTGCGCCGCTCCGTGGGGTGAACACTGAAGCTTTCTTT CSAPLRGVNTEAFF
TRBJ2-1 few TRBD2 TRBV7-8 TGTGCCAGCAGCCCTGGACTAGCGGGGGGGCATGAGCAGTTCTTC CASSPGLAGGHEQFF
TRBJ1-1 NA NA TRBV7-2 TGTGCCAGCAGCTTAGCGAGGGGCCCGAACACTGAAGCTTTCTTT CASSLARGPNTEAFF